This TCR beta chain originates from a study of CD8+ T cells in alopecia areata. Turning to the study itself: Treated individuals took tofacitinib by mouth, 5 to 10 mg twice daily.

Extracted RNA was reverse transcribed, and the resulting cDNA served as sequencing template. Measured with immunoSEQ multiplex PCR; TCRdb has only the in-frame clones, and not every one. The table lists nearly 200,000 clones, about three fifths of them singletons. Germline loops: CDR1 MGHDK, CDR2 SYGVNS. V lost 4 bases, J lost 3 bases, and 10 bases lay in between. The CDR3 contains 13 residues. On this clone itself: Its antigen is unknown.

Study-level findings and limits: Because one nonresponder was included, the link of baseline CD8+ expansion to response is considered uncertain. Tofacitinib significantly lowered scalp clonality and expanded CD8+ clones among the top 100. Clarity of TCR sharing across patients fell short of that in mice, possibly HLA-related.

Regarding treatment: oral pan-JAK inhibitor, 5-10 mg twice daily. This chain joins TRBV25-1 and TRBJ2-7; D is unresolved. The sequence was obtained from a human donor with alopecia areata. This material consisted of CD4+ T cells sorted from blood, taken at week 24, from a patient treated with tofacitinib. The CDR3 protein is CASSVSEFYEQYF. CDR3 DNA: TGTGCCAGCAGTGTCTCTGAGTTCTACGAGCAGTACTTC.